A single TCR beta chain is shown here with its context. The sample is drawn from a study of blood T cell repertoires in COVID-19. Across the study: Sample material is recorded as cDNA or gDNA derived from T cells, B-cell-depleted T cells, or PBMCs.

In the study's own analysis: Using reference gene primer amplification, nucleated cell counts were estimated. This table comes from immunoSEQ multiplex PCR, and its TCRdb copy is limited to in-frame clones, with some not included. V and J calls and clone size are copied from that table; D and trimming were computed from the DNA. The profile covers 95,000 to 150,000 clones, with 81% appearing a single time and approximately 18% taken by the ten largest. Trimming took off 6 bases at V and 2 bases at J, with 15 bases between the two ends. The germline V gene has CDR1 SGDLS and CDR2 YYNGEE. This CDR3 comprises 14 residues.

Specimen: peripheral blood. This sequence joins TRBV9 and TRBJ2-7, with D perhaps matching TRBD1 (6 bases). The sequence came from a man aged 25 to 40 with COVID-19, enrolled during active disease. CDR3 sequence (DNA): TGTGCCAGCACGGTTACAGACAGGCCCTACGAGCAGTACTTC. This encodes CASTVTDRPYEQYF.